Shown below are 23 T cell receptor beta chains from a single sample sequenced in a study of vaccination effects on CD4 cells after COVID-19. Antigen-specific CD4+ T cells were expanded with viral peptide pools in the ViraFEST assay before sequencing. Cultured cells yielded isolated CD4+ T cells after around 10 days. The study found no prior SARS-CoV-2 infection in the vaccine recipients, who tested negative for nucleocapsid antibodies. Assay: immunoSEQ multiplex PCR; the TCRdb copy retains only in-frame clones and omits some. The sample includes about 73,000 clones, around 81% of them seen just once. What these receptors recognize is not known. Sequenced here: CD4+ T cells from PBMCs cultured with SARS-CoV-2 spike peptides, sampled before COVID-19 vaccination. Source of these receptors: a human donor who received a COVID-19 vaccine.

This clone was seen a few times. This chain joins TRBV7-2 and TRBJ2-3, with a weak D call TRBD2 (5 bases). The CDR3 has 16 residues. Between the trimmed V and J ends, which lost 4 bases and 2 bases, there was a span of 16 bases. Looked up from germline, CDR1 is SGHTA and CDR2 is FQGNSA. The CDR3 DNA follows: TGTGCCAGCAGCTCCCGGGGTGGAGGAAACACAGATACGCAGTATTTT. As protein: CASSSRGGGNTDTQYF.

The chain couples TRBV5-4 to TRBJ2-5; TRBD1 might be the D (6 bases). The CDR3 has 15 residues. Germline-derived CDR1 and CDR2 are SGHNT and YYREEE (reference sequence). V was shortened by 3 bases and J by 5 bases, with 17 bases between the two germline ends. The CDR3 bases are TGTGCCAGCAGCTACCCGACAGGTCTACGGGAGACCCAGTACTTC. Its protein product is CASSYPTGLRETQYF.

The chain is built from TRBV9 and TRBJ1-6; TRBD1 aligns across 9 bases. Germline assignment: CDR1 SGDLS and CDR2 YYNGEE. CDR3 length: 15 residues. The ends lost 4 bases at V and 6 bases at J; junction bases unmatched: 5. The CDR3 protein is CASSTGQGGNSPLHF. CDR3 DNA sequence: TGTGCCAGCAGCACGGGACAGGGAGGTAATTCACCCCTCCACTTT. The entire variable domain, with the rest obtained from reference TRBV9 and TRBJ1-6, is as follows: DSGVTQTPKHLITATGQRVTLRCSPRSGDLSVYWYQQSLDQGLQFLIQYYNGEERAKGNILERFSAQQFPDLHSELNLSSLELGDSALYFCASSTGQGGNSPLHFGNGTRLTVT.

The chain uses TRBV7-3 and TRBJ2-2, with 8 bases aligning to TRBD2. The J segment lost 1 base and the V segment lost 7 bases, leaving 17 bases of the junction unmatched. The CDR3 spans 19 residues. The germline V gene encodes CDR1 SGHTA and CDR2 FQGTGA. As DNA, the CDR3 is TGTGCCAGCATCCAAAGCGGGGGCCCACTACCCATGAACACCGGGGAGCTGTTTTTT. Its translation is CASIQSGGPLPMNTGELFF.

This clone was found a few times. This sequence joins TRBV25-1 and TRBJ1-6, with unresolved D. From germline, CDR1 is MGHDK and CDR2 SYGVNS. This CDR3 is 18 amino acids long. V gave up 1 base and J gave up 0 bases, with 13 bases separating them. CDR3 DNA sequence: TGTGCCAGCAGTGAATGGGGTGGCGGTAGCTCCTATAATTCACCCCTCCACTTT. This sequence encodes CASSEWGGGSSYNSPLHF.

This sequence joins TRBV6-1 and TRBJ1-6; D gene ambiguous. V was trimmed by 3 bases and J by 10 bases, leaving 10 bases between them. The length of the CDR3 is 13 residues. CDR1 and CDR2 from the germline V gene are MNHNS and SASEGT. The CDR3, as DNA: TGTGCCAGCAGTGATTTACGACAATCACCCCTCCACTTT. This sequence encodes CASSDLRQSPLHF.

V and J are TRBV27 and TRBJ1-2; 7 bases agree with TRBD1. V lost 10 bases, J lost 6 bases, and 14 bases stayed unmatched. Germline lookup yields CDR1 MNHEY and CDR2 SMNVEV (reference sequence). This CDR3 comprises 14 residues. The CDR3 sequence is CATSRQGHGDGYTF. The DNA of the CDR3 is TGTGCCACCTCCCGACAGGGCCATGGTGATGGCTACACCTTC.

The J gene is TRBJ1-3, the V gene TRBV9, with 7 bases lining up with TRBD1. CDR1 SGDLS and CDR2 YYNGEE come from the germline V gene. The trim removed 3 bases at V and 3 bases at J, leaving 12 bases unmatched. The CDR3 runs to 17 residues. CDR3 protein: CASSASSGGTYGNTIYF. CDR3 nucleotide sequence: TGTGCCAGCAGCGCATCCTCAGGGGGGACTTATGGAAACACCATATATTTT. Combining the CDR3 with reference TRBV9 and TRBJ1-3 gives the whole variable domain DSGVTQTPKHLITATGQRVTLRCSPRSGDLSVYWYQQSLDQGLQFLIQYYNGEERAKGNILERFSAQQFPDLHSELNLSSLELGDSALYFCASSASSGGTYGNTIYFGEGSWLTVV.

The rearrangement uses TRBV5-1 and TRBJ1-2; possible D gene TRBD1, 5 bases. Germline V gene sequence: CDR1 SGHRS, CDR2 YFSETQ. This CDR3 spans 15 amino acids. Trimming cost V 6 bases and J 8 bases, with 23 bases left between them. The CDR3 is CASNTGGTGFDGYTF. For the CDR3, the DNA is TGCGCCAGCAACACCGGAGGGACGGGCTTTGACGGCTACACCTTC.

J is TRBJ1-2 and V is TRBV6-5; possible D gene TRBD1, 6 bases. V shed 6 bases and J shed 0 bases, with 8 bases lying between them. CDR1 and CDR2 from the germline V gene are MNHEY and SVGAGI. The CDR3 runs 13 residues. The CDR3 spells CASRRQANYGYTF. The CDR3 region has the DNA TGTGCCAGCAGACGACAGGCTAACTATGGCTACACCTTC.

J is TRBJ1-2 and V is TRBV14; 9 nucleotides line up with TRBD1. The CDR3 spans 15 residues. J lost 0 bases, V lost 2 bases, and 1 base had no gene match. Germline CDR1 and CDR2: SGHDN and FVKESK. The CDR3 loop reads CASSQTGGTNYGYTF. CDR3 coding DNA: TGTGCCAGCAGCCAAACAGGGGGCACTAACTATGGCTACACCTTC.

This rearrangement joins TRBV3-1 (or the pseudogene TRBV3-2) to TRBJ1-2, with a weak D call TRBD1 (5 bases). Germline V gene data show CDR1 as LGHDT and CDR2 as YNNKEL (reference sequence). CDR3 size: 13 residues. V lost 4 bases and J lost 7, with 13 bases in between. The CDR3 sequence: CASSLLGAGGYTF. In DNA, the CDR3 is TGTGCCAGCAGCCTTCTTGGGGCCGGTGGCTACACCTTC.

The J gene is TRBJ2-1, the V gene TRBV18, with 7 bases fitting TRBD1. V lost 3 bases and J lost 3; bases outside the gene matches: 5. The CDR3 length is 15 residues. CDR1 is KGHSH, CDR2 LQKENI, per germline. The CDR3 loop reads CASSPTAGGYNEQFF. The CDR3 DNA reads TGTGCCAGCTCACCGACCGCAGGGGGCTACAATGAGCAGTTCTTC. Based on the CDR3 plus reference TRBV18 and TRBJ2-1, the full variable domain is NAGVMQNPRHLVRRRGQEARLRCSPMKGHSHVYWYRQLPEEGLKFMVYLQKENIIDESGMPKERFSAEFPKEGPSILRIQQVVRGDSAAYFCASSPTAGGYNEQFFGPGTRLTVL.

The rearrangement uses TRBV18 and TRBJ1-2, with 7 bases that match TRBD1. J was trimmed by 4 bases and V by 3 bases; bases with no gene match: 8. Per the germline V gene, CDR1 is KGHSH and CDR2 is LQKENI. This CDR3 comprises 15 residues. The CDR3 DNA reads as TGTGCCAGCTCACCCGCAGACAGGGCCTTCTATGGCTACACCTTC. Encoded protein: CASSPADRAFYGYTF.

The chain couples TRBV9 to TRBJ2-3; D remains ambiguous. Trimming pared 4 bases from V and 2 bases from J, leaving 14 bases between. Germline V gives CDR1 SGDLS, CDR2 YYNGEE. The CDR3 is 15 residues long. CDR3 residues: CASSPRRAPTDTQYF. The CDR3 DNA follows: TGTGCCAGCAGCCCGCGCCGAGCCCCCACAGATACGCAGTATTTT.

V and J are TRBV5-1 and TRBJ2-3; TRBD2 matches 9 bases. Germline CDR1 reads SGHRS; CDR2 reads YFSETQ. V shed 0 bases and J 2 bases; nucleotides not matched to a gene: 16. The CDR3 is 20 amino acids. In DNA form, the CDR3 reads TGCGCCAGCAGCTTGGCCTCTAGCGGGGCGATACCTACTTTCACAGATACGCAGTATTTT. This gives the protein CASSLASSGAIPTFTDTQYF. Supplemented by reference TRBV5-1 and TRBJ2-3, the full variable domain reads KAGVTQTPRYLIKTRGQQVTLSCSPISGHRSVSWYQQTPGQGLQFLFEYFSETQRNKGNFPGRFSGRQFSNSRSEMNVSTLELGDSALYLCASSLASSGAIPTFTDTQYFGPGTRLTVL.

The gene calls are TRBV2 and TRBJ1-2; D possibly corresponds to TRBD1 (5 bases). The germline V gene has CDR1 SNHLY and CDR2 FYNNEI. Deletions cut 4 bases from V and 4 bases from J, with 16 bases between. The CDR3 runs to 15 residues. CDR3 protein: CASSVRGVGGYGYTF. CDR3 coding DNA: TGTGCCAGCAGTGTTCGAGGGGTCGGAGGCTATGGCTACACCTTC.

The V call is TRBV9, the J call TRBJ1-2, with unresolved D. The CDR3 covers 13 residues. Germline V CDR1 and CDR2: SGDLS, YYNGEE. V shed 0 bases and J shed 8 bases, with 11 bases lying between them. CDR3: CASSVDITGGYTF. In nucleotides, the CDR3 is TGTGCCAGCAGCGTAGATATTACGGGCGGCTACACCTTC.

This rearrangement joins TRBV3-1 (or the pseudogene TRBV3-2) to TRBJ2-3; TRBD1 matches 8 bases. V lost 4 bases to trimming and J lost 0 bases; unmatched junction nucleotides: 3. This CDR3 has 15 residues. Germline CDR1 LGHDT, CDR2 YNNKEL (reference sequence). The CDR3 loop reads CASSPTGESTDTQYF. The CDR3 region has the DNA TGTGCCAGCAGCCCGACAGGGGAAAGCACAGATACGCAGTATTTT.

The V call is TRBV6-6, the J call TRBJ2-1; D remains ambiguous. Germline V gene data show CDR1 as MNHNY and CDR2 as SVGAGI (reference sequence). The V end lost 4 bases, the J end lost 7 bases, and 5 bases lay between the germline ends. The length of the CDR3 is 11 residues. In nucleotides, the CDR3 is TGTGCCAGCAGTTTCCGAAATGAGCAGTTCTTC. Translation gives CASSFRNEQFF.

The chain recombines TRBV10-3 with TRBJ1-5; 9 nucleotides line up with TRBD1. V shed 0 bases and J 3 bases; nucleotides not matched to a gene: 3. CDR1 is ENHRY and CDR2 is SYGVKD in the germline V gene. The CDR3 consists of 16 residues. CDR3 in DNA: TGTGCCATCAGTGAGTCGACAGGGGGTGACAATCAGCCCCAGCATTTT. The encoded protein is CAISESTGGDNQPQHF.

This rearrangement joins TRBV2 to TRBJ2-1, with 12 nucleotides matching TRBD2. The CDR3 contains 14 residues. Germline V lookup: CDR1 SNHLY, CDR2 FYNNEI. The trim removed 6 bases at V and 6 bases at J, leaving 3 bases unmatched. The CDR3 region has the DNA TGTGCCAGCAGGACTAGCGGGGGTACCAATGAGCAGTTCTTC. Translating it yields CASRTSGGTNEQFF.

V is TRBV9 and J is TRBJ2-5, with 7 nucleotides matching TRBD1. The CDR3 is made up of 13 amino acids. Germline CDR1 reads SGDLS; CDR2 reads YYNGEE. Losses at the gene ends were 0 bases for V and 7 bases for J; bases not matched to a gene: 3. The CDR3 loop is CASSVEAGGTQYF. The CDR3 DNA sequence: TGTGCCAGCAGCGTAGAGGCAGGGGGGACCCAGTACTTC.